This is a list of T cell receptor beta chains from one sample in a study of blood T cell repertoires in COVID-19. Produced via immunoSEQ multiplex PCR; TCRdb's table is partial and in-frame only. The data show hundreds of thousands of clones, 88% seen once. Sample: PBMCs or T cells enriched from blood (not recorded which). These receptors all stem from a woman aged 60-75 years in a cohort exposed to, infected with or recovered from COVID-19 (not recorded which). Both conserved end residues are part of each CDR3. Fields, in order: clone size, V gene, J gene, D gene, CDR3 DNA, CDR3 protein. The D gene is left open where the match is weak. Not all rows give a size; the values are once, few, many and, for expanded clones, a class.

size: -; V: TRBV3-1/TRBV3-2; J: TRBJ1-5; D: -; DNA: TGTGCCAGCAGCCAGCAGGGCAATCAGCCCCAGCATTTT; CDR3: CASSQQGNQPQHF
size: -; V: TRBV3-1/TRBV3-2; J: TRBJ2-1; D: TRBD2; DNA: TGTGCCAGCAGCCAAGGCAAAGCGGGAGGGTCGTTAGGTGAGCAGTTCTTC; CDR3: CASSQGKAGGSLGEQFF
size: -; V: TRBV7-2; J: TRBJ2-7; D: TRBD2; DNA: TGTGCCAGCAGCTTTTCCGGGACTAGTGGTGCCTACGAGCAGTACTTC; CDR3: CASSFSGTSGAYEQYF
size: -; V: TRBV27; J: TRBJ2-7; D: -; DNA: TGTGCCAGCAGTTTATCGGGGGCCTACTACGAGCAGTACTTC; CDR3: CASSLSGAYYEQYF
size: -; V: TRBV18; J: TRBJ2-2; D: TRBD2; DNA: TGTGCCAGCTCACTAGGACTAGTCGACACCGGGGAGCTGTTTTTT; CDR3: CASSLGLVDTGELFF
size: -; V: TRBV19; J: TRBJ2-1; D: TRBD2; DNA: TGTGCCAGTAGCATCCCAAAACTAGCGGGGACGTCCGCTGAGCAGTTCTTC; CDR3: CASSIPKLAGTSAEQFF
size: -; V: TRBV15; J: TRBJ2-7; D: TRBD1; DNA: TGTGCCACCAGCAAGGGACAGGGGGACTCCTACGAGCAGTACTTC; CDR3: CATSKGQGDSYEQYF
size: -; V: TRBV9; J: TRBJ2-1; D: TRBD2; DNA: TGTGCCAGCAGCGAGTCCGGGACTAGCGGTTTCAATGAGCAGTTCTTC; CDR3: CASSESGTSGFNEQFF
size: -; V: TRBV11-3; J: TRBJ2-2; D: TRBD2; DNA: TGTGCCAGCAGCCTAGGACTAGCGGGGCCAACCGGGGAGCTGTTTTTT; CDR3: CASSLGLAGPTGELFF
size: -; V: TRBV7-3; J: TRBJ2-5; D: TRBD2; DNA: TGTGCCAGCAGCCCAACCGGGACTAGGGGCGAGACCCAGTACTTC; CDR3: CASSPTGTRGETQYF
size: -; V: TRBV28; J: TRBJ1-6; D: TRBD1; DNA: TGTGCCAGCAGTTTGCGACAGGGGCCTTCTCCCTATAATTCACCCCTCCACTTT; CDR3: CASSLRQGPSPYNSPLHF
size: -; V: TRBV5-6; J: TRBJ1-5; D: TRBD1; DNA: TGTGCCAGCAGCTCCGACAGGGATCAGCCCCAGCATTTT; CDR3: CASSSDRDQPQHF
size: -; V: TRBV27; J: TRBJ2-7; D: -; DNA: TGTGCCAGCAGTTTCGGCAGGGGCACCTACGAGCAGTACTTC; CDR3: CASSFGRGTYEQYF
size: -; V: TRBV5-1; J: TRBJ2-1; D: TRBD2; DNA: TGCGCCAGCAGCTCGCAGACTAGCAACAATGAGCAGTTCTTC; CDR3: CASSSQTSNNEQFF
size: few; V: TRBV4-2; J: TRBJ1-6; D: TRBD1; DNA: TGTGCCAGCAGCCAAGATGGGGCAGGGGGCGGAAGCTCCTATAATTCACCCCTCCACTTT; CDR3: CASSQDGAGGGSSYNSPLHF
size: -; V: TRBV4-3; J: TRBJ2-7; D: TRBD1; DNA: TGCGCCAGCAGCCAAGATGTCGGCCAGGGGGCCTACGAGCAGTACTTC; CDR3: CASSQDVGQGAYEQYF
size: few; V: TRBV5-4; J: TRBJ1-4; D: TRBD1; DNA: TGTGCCAGCAGCTTTACAGGGGGCCGAGAAAAACTGTTTTTT; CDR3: CASSFTGGREKLFF
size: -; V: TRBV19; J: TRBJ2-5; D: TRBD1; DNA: TGTGCCAGTAGTCGGGGGGGGACAGGGGCCGCCGCCCAGTACTTC; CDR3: CASSRGGTGAAAQYF
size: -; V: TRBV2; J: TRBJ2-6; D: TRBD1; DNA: TGTGCCAGCAGTCGGGACAGGTTCTCTGGGGCCAACGTCCTGACTTTC; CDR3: CASSRDRFSGANVLTF
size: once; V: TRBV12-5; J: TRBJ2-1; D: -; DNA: TGTGCTAGTGGTCTACAGGGTACATCCTACAATGAGCAGTTCTTC; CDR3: CASGLQGTSYNEQFF
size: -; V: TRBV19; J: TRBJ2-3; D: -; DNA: TGTGCCACCACCTCCGGCGGACAGCAGTATTTT; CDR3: CATTSGGQQYF
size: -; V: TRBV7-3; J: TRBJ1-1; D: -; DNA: TGTGCCAGCAGCCGACAGATGAACACTGAAGCTTTCTTT; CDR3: CASSRQMNTEAFF
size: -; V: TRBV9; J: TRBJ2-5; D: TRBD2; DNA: TGTGCCAGCAGCGCCGGACTAGCGGACGAGACCCAGTACTTC; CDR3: CASSAGLADETQYF
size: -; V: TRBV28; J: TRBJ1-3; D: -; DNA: TGTGCCAGCAGTTTATTCAGGGGCTCTGGAAACACCATATATTTT; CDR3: CASSLFRGSGNTIYF
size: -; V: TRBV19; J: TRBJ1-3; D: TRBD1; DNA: TGTGCCAGTAGTACTGGGACAGACTTTGATGGAAACACCATATATTTT; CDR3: CASSTGTDFDGNTIYF
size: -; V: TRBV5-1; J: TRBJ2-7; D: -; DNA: TGCGCCAGCAGCTTTGGCTCTAGAAGCTCCTACGAGCAGTACTTC; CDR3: CASSFGSRSSYEQYF